This TCR beta chain was recorded in a study of metastatic and nonmetastatic thyroid tumors. Looking at the study overall: A comparison of repertoires was made across blood and tumor or nodule tissue from malignant and benign thyroid patients.

Germline trimming cut 5 bases from V and 4 bases from J; bases unmatched to any gene: 13. Germline values: CDR1 PRHDT, CDR2 FYEKMQ (reference sequence). The CDR3 extends over 20 amino acids. This clone was seen repeatedly, ten times or more. Antigen specificity is unknown. Original data processing: Across clinicopathological groups, CDR3 differences served as the basis for building a distant-metastasis classifier for papillary thyroid cancer. From the PCR reads, TCRdb re-called clones with MiXCR. The V and J calls shown here were made by TCRdb, not taken from the authors' results. The data hold under 15,000 clones, with about 12% observed a single time. Before thyroid surgery, none of the patients had received any treatment. Study-wide results and limits: The reported finding was significantly higher TCR beta diversity in malignant thyroid tumors relative to benign nodules, in blood and tumor.

The chain employs TRBV13 and TRBJ2-2, with 16 bases aligning to TRBD2. The receptor was isolated from a female donor with papillary thyroid cancer or a benign thyroid nodule (not recorded which). Some clones in this sample may be carry-over from other donors' samples. The sample taken for sequencing was blood. In DNA form, the CDR3 reads TGTGCCAGCAGCCCCCTACCGGGACTAGCGGGAGGGCCGGGCACCGGGGAGCTGTTTTTT. Translating it yields CASSPLPGLAGGPGTGELFF.